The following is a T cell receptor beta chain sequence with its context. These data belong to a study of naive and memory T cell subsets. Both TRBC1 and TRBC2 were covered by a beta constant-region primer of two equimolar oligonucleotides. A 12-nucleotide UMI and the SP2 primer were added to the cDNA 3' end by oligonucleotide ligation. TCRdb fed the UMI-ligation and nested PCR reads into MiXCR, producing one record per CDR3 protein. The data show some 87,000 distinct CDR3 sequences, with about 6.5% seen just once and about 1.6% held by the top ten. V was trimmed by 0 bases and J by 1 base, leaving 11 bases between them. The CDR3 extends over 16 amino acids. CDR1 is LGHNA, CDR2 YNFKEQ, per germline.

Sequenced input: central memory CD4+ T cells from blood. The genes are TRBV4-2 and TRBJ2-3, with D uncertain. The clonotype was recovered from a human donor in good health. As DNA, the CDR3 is TGTGCCAGCAGCCAAGACGCGGCCTCTGGCACAGATACGCAGTATTTT. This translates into CASSQDAASGTDTQYF.